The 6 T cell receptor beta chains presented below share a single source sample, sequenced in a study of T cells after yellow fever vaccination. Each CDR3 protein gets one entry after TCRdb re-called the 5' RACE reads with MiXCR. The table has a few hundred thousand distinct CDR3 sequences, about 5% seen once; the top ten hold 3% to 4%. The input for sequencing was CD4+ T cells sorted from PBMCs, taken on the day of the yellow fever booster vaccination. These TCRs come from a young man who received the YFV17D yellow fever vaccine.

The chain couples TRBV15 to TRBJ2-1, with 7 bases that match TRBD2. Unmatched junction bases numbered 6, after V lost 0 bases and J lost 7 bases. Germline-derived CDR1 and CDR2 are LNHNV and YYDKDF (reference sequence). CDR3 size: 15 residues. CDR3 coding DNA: TGTGCCACCAGCAGAGAACAGCGGGGAGGGAATGAGCAGTTCTTC. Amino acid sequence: CATSREQRGGNEQFF.

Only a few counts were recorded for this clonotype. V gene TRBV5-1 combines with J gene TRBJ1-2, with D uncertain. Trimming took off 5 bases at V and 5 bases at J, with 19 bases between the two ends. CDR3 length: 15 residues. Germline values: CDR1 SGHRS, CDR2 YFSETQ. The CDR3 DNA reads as TGCGCCAGCAGTTCTATTGACACAGCTACTTATGGCTACACCTTC. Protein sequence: CASSSIDTATYGYTF.

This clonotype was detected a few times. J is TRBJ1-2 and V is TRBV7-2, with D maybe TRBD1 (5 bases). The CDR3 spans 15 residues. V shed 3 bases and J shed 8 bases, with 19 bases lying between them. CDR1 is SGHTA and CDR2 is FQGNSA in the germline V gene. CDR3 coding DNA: TGTGCCAGCAGCTTCGTAGCAGGGCTGGGTGAAGGCTACACCTTC. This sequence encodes CASSFVAGLGEGYTF.

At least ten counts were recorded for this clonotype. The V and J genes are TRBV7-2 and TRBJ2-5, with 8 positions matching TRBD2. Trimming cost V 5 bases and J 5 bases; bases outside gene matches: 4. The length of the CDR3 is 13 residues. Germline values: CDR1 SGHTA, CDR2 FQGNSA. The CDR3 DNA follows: TGTGCCAGCAGCCCCAGACTAGCGGAGACCCAGTACTTC. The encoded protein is CASSPRLAETQYF.

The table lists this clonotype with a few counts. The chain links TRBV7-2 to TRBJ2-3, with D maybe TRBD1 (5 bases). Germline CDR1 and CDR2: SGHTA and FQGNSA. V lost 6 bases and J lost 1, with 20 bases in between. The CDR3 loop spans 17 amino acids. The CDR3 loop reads CASSSQANPLGTDTQYF. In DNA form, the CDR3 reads TGTGCCAGCAGTTCACAGGCGAACCCGCTTGGCACAGATACGCAGTATTTT. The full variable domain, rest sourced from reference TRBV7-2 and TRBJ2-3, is GAGVSQSPSNKVTEKGKDVELRCDPISGHTALYWYRQSLGQGLEFLIYFQGNSAPDKSGLPSDRFSAERTGGSVSTLTIQRTQQEDSAVYLCASSSQANPLGTDTQYFGPGTRLTVL.

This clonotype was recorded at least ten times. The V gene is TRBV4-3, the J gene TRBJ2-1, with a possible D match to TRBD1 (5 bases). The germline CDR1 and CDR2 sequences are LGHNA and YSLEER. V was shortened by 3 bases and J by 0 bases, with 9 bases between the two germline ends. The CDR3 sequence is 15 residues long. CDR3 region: CASSQGQGSYNEQFF. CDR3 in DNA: TGCGCCAGCAGCCAGGGGCAGGGCTCCTACAATGAGCAGTTCTTC.